Listed here is a single T cell receptor beta chain. Its antigen is unidentified. The source of the sample is a study of cytomegalovirus exposure and HLA in healthy donors. The CDR3 sequence is 13 residues long. The germline gives CDR1 SNHLY, CDR2 FYNNEI. J lost 5 bases, V lost 6 bases, and 4 bases had no gene match. Study-wide findings and caveats: Prior analysis indicated that the majority of TCR beta V segments exhibited productivity approximately 90% or approximately 30% of the time. The authors considered a cluster of highly shared sequence variants likely to be a sequencing artifact.

The PCR employed 60 Vbeta primers together with 13 Jbeta primers. Clones were sequenced by immunoSEQ multiplex PCR, and TCRdb holds only the in-frame ones, with some missing. The table has over 200,000 clones, 60% to 80% seen once. This TCR was recovered from a male donor in good health and CMV-seronegative. The sample comprised PBMCs. V is TRBV2 and J is TRBJ2-1, with 7 bases matching TRBD2. The CDR3 DNA reads as TGTGCCAGCAGCCAGACTAGCAACAATGAGCAGTTCTTC. It translates to CASSQTSNNEQFF.